The rows below give T cell receptor beta chains drawn from one sample of a study of blood T cell repertoires in COVID-19. Using immunoSEQ multiplex PCR, the repertoire was profiled, and TCRdb retains in-frame clones only, with some absent. The sample carries approximately 500,000 clones, around 90% recorded once. Material for sequencing was peripheral blood. These receptors came from a woman aged 45-59 years with COVID-19, enrolled during active disease. Both conserved end residues are part of each CDR3. D genes are given only for firm matches. Where a row states a size, it is once, few, many or the class of an expanded clone; other rows omit it.

D,size,J,V,CDR3,DNA
TRBD2,.,TRBJ2-2,TRBV7-3,CASPGGGRTGELFF,TGTGCCTCTCCGGGCGGGGGGAGGACCGGGGAGCTGTTTTTT
TRBD1,.,TRBJ1-3,TRBV7-3,CASSLPNPGQGNTIYF,TGTGCCAGCAGCTTACCCAACCCGGGACAGGGAAACACCATATATTTT
TRBD1,.,TRBJ2-3,TRBV5-1,CASSLGVGQGARTQYF,TGCGCCAGCAGCTTAGGGGTAGGACAGGGGGCCCGTACGCAGTATTTT
.,.,TRBJ1-1,TRBV6-5,CAISGRGDTEAFF,TGTGCCATCTCGGGGCGGGGAGACACTGAAGCTTTCTTT
TRBD1,.,TRBJ2-2,TRBV7-9,CASSKWTGAPGELFF,TGTGCCAGCAGCAAATGGACAGGGGCCCCCGGGGAGCTGTTTTTT
.,.,TRBJ2-1,TRBV27,CASSLTLLNEQFF,TGTGCCAGCAGTTTAACTCTATTGAATGAGCAGTTCTTC
TRBD1,few,TRBJ1-1,TRBV19,CASSALGTGGITAFF,TGTGCCAGTAGTGCTCTCGGGACAGGGGGCATCACGGCTTTCTTT
.,.,TRBJ1-1,TRBV19,CASSIVQGSNTEAFF,TGTGCCAGTAGTATAGTACAGGGATCGAACACTGAAGCTTTCTTT
.,.,TRBJ1-5,TRBV10-2,CASRKDGGGQPQHF,TGCGCCAGCAGGAAAGACGGTGGAGGACAGCCCCAGCATTTT
TRBD1,.,TRBJ1-6,TRBV2,CASSVIRRQGNSPLHF,TGTGCCAGCAGTGTAATAAGGAGACAGGGGAATTCACCCCTCCACTTT
.,.,TRBJ2-2,TRBV5-6,CASSTSIPGELFF,TGTGCCAGCAGCACTAGCATACCCGGGGAGCTGTTTTTT
.,.,TRBJ2-1,TRBV9,CASSDGQPPPIDYNEQFF,TGTGCCAGCAGCGACGGACAGCCACCTCCGATAGATTACAATGAGCAGTTCTTC
TRBD1,.,TRBJ2-7,TRBV6-5,CASRPRTGHEQYF,TGTGCCAGCAGGCCCCGGACAGGACACGAGCAGTACTTC
TRBD2,once,TRBJ2-7,TRBV7-2,CASSLRLAGGPYEQYF,TGTGCCAGCAGCCTCAGGCTAGCGGGGGGGCCCTACGAGCAGTACTTC
TRBD1,.,TRBJ1-2,TRBV28,CASSLFPGQGATNGYTF,TGTGCCAGCAGTTTATTTCCAGGACAGGGGGCCACTAACGGCTACACCTTC
.,.,TRBJ2-3,TRBV28,CASLGDNTQYF,TGTGCCAGCCTTGGGGACAATACGCAGTATTTT
.,.,TRBJ2-3,TRBV6-5,CASTLRVSSTDTQYF,TGTGCCAGCACACTTCGGGTCTCTAGCACAGATACGCAGTATTTT
.,.,TRBJ2-3,TRBV30,CAWTPRGGEADTQYF,TGTGCCTGGACCCCGAGGGGGGGGGAGGCAGATACGCAGTATTTT
.,.,TRBJ1-2,TRBV19,CASSSKGFTAYGYTF,TGTGCCAGTAGCTCCAAGGGGTTCACCGCCTATGGCTACACCTTC
TRBD2,.,TRBJ2-1,TRBV5-1,CASSPGTTSRNEQFF,TGCGCCAGCAGCCCCGGGACTACCTCGCGGAATGAGCAGTTCTTC
TRBD1,.,TRBJ1-5,TRBV18,CASSPIQGGNQPQHF,TGTGCCAGCTCACCAATCCAGGGGGGCAATCAGCCCCAGCATTTT
.,.,TRBJ2-5,TRBV5-1,CASSLVGSGQETQYF,TGCGCCAGCAGCTTGGTAGGGTCGGGACAAGAGACCCAGTACTTC
TRBD1,.,TRBJ1-5,TRBV6-4,CASRGDRGNQPQHF,TGTGCCAGCAGGGGCGACAGGGGCAATCAGCCCCAGCATTTT
.,few,TRBJ1-3,TRBV5-1,CASRGEGNTIYF,TGCGCCAGCAGAGGGGAAGGAAACACCATATATTTT
.,.,TRBJ2-7,TRBV19,CASSIHGIFYEQYF,TGTGCCAGTAGTATTCACGGGATCTTCTACGAGCAGTACTTC
TRBD1,.,TRBJ1-2,TRBV9,CASSVGPQTGGLYGYTF,TGTGCCAGCAGCGTAGGCCCACAGACAGGGGGGCTCTATGGCTACACCTTC
.,.,TRBJ2-3,TRBV9,CASSVSFRGDTQYF,TGTGCCAGCAGCGTTAGCTTTCGGGGGGATACGCAGTATTTT
.,.,TRBJ1-2,TRBV28,CASSPTDSSGYTF,TGTGCCAGCAGTCCGACGGACAGCAGCGGCTACACCTTC
TRBD2,.,TRBJ2-2,TRBV9,CASSVEAGTSGGRGTGELFF,TGTGCCAGCAGCGTAGAAGCTGGGACTAGCGGGGGGCGAGGGACCGGGGAGCTGTTTTTT
.,once,TRBJ1-2,TRBV5-6,CASSLQGTNYGYTF,TGTGCCAGCAGCCTCCAGGGGACTAACTATGGCTACACCTTC
.,once,TRBJ1-6,TRBV5-6,CASSLLLGQPSYNSPLHF,TGTGCCAGCAGCTTGTTGTTGGGACAACCGTCTTATAATTCACCCCTCCACTTT
TRBD1,once,TRBJ2-5,TRBV10-3,CAISELGTGAYQETQYF,TGTGCCATCAGTGAGTTGGGGACAGGGGCCTACCAAGAGACCCAGTACTTC
.,.,TRBJ2-1,TRBV7-8,CASSPRFF,TGTGCCAGCAGTCCCCGGTTCTTC
.,.,TRBJ1-1,TRBV27,CASNGGVNTEAFF,TGTGCCAGCAATGGGGGCGTGAACACTGAAGCTTTCTTT
TRBD1,.,TRBJ1-2,TRBV7-9,CASSSKQGEDYGYTF,TGTGCCAGCAGCTCCAAACAGGGGGAGGACTATGGCTACACCTTC
.,.,TRBJ2-6,TRBV6-6,CASIRQASGANVLTF,TGTGCCAGCATCAGGCAGGCCTCTGGGGCCAACGTCCTGACTTTC
TRBD2,.,TRBJ2-3,TRBV3-1/TRBV3-2,CASSQHTSGGATDTQYF,TGTGCCAGCAGCCAACACACTAGCGGGGGGGCGACAGATACGCAGTATTTT
.,.,TRBJ1-1,TRBV30,CAWQQPLNTEAFF,TGTGCCTGGCAACAGCCCTTGAACACTGAAGCTTTCTTT
TRBD1,.,TRBJ1-2,TRBV2,CASANPGQESNYGYTF,TGTGCCAGCGCCAACCCGGGACAGGAGAGTAACTATGGCTACACCTTC
.,.,TRBJ2-3,TRBV2,CASRGFADTQYF,TGTGCCAGCCGGGGGTTCGCAGATACGCAGTATTTT
.,.,TRBJ1-1,TRBV18,CASSPPNSNTEAFF,TGTGCCAGCTCACCACCGAACAGTAACACTGAAGCTTTCTTT
.,.,TRBJ2-2,TRBV7-3,CASSFPGGELFF,TGTGCCAGCAGCTTCCCGGGCGGGGAGCTGTTTTTT
TRBD1,.,TRBJ1-2,TRBV19,CASTPTGIGYTF,TGTGCCAGTACCCCGACAGGGATCGGCTACACCTTC
.,.,TRBJ2-2,TRBV3-1/TRBV3-2,CASSLTGNTGELFF,TGTGCCAGCAGCCTTACAGGGAACACCGGGGAGCTGTTTTTT
.,.,TRBJ1-3,TRBV11-2,CASSFEGFSGNTIYF,TGTGCCAGCAGCTTTGAGGGATTCTCTGGAAACACCATATATTTT
.,.,TRBJ1-2,TRBV3-1/TRBV3-2,CASSPNRDYGYTF,TGTGCCAGCAGCCCCAACAGGGACTATGGCTACACCTTC
TRBD2,.,TRBJ2-1,TRBV5-1,CASSSGLAGGKTYNEQFF,TGCGCCAGCAGTTCGGGACTAGCGGGGGGCAAAACCTACAATGAGCAGTTCTTC
TRBD1,.,TRBJ2-4,TRBV14,CASSPGGSLKYF,TGTGCCAGCAGCCCAGGGGGATCCCTAAAGTACTTC
.,.,TRBJ2-3,TRBV30,CAWRFRVDTQYF,TGTGCCTGGAGATTTAGAGTAGATACGCAGTATTTT
TRBD1,.,TRBJ1-2,TRBV10-3,CAISLSNRQGGSTF,TGTGCCATCAGTCTTTCCAACCGACAGGGAGGTTCCACCTTC
TRBD2,.,TRBJ2-2,TRBV4-1,CASSQDTAGGRIRELFF,TGCGCCAGCAGCCAAGATACAGCGGGGGGGCGCATCCGGGAGCTGTTTTTT
TRBD1,.,TRBJ1-2,TRBV3-1/TRBV3-2,CASSRYRGGYGYTF,TGTGCCAGCAGTCGATACAGGGGAGGCTATGGCTACACCTTC
TRBD1,.,TRBJ2-1,TRBV5-4,CASSWDRENNEQFF,TGTGCCAGCAGCTGGGACAGAGAAAACAATGAGCAGTTCTTC
TRBD2,.,TRBJ2-2,TRBV4-2,CASSQAQAGGTGELFF,TGTGCCAGCAGCCAAGCCCAAGCGGGGGGCACCGGGGAGCTGTTTTTT
.,.,TRBJ1-2,TRBV6-5,CASSSLTANYGYTF,TGTGCCAGCAGTTCCCTGACAGCTAACTATGGCTACACCTTC
.,once,TRBJ1-2,TRBV3-1/TRBV3-2,CASSQEFRAHGYTF,TGTGCCAGCAGCCAAGAATTCAGGGCCCATGGCTACACCTTC
TRBD1,.,TRBJ1-6,TRBV15,CATSVLNRGNSPLHF,TGTGCCACCAGCGTCCTCAACAGGGGGAATTCACCCCTCCACTTT
TRBD1,.,TRBJ1-1,TRBV19,CASSIDRGSEAFF,TGTGCCAGTAGTATAGACAGGGGGTCTGAAGCTTTCTTT
TRBD1,.,TRBJ1-2,TRBV2,CASSVGQTLGYTF,TGTGCCAGCAGTGTGGGACAGACGTTGGGCTACACCTTC
.,.,TRBJ1-4,TRBV5-8,CASSYRATGGEKLFF,TGTGCCAGCAGCTATCGGGCCACGGGGGGTGAAAAACTGTTTTTT